These 26 T cell receptor beta chains were all obtained from the same sample, sequenced in a study of Ad26.COV2.S vaccination and SARS-CoV-2 variants (TCRdb year 2021). In light of the paper, this sample's treatment or condition label describes: some 20 received Ad26.COV2.S at low or high dose, single or two shots; about 5 received placebo; per-sample allocation not given. For vaccine and placebo recipients, repertoires were sequenced using samples collected on day 63 after the first injection. Library preparation employed the immunoSEQ multiplex PCR assay. TCRdb's version of the immuneACCESS table is confined to in-frame rearrangements and falls short of the full clone set. An unresolved V gene accounts for under half of the shortfall where checked; the remainder is of unknown origin. In this sample the table shows fewer than 500,000 clones, roughly 91% of which occur a single time. The ten largest make up approximately 4.5% of the sample.

Here the sequenced sample was peripheral blood, taken in a trial of Ad26.COV2.S vaccine versus placebo. These receptors all stem from a person aged 18-65 years who received the Ad26.COV2.S COVID-19 vaccine or a placebo.

The chain recombines TRBV6-9 with TRBJ2-1, with TRBD2 matching over 14 bases. V shed 0 bases, J shed 2 bases, and the junction held 6 bases outside the gene matches. CDR1 is MNHGY, CDR2 SVAAGI, per germline. The CDR3 is made up of 19 amino acids. The CDR3 is CASSYSGTSGRRTYNEQFF. The CDR3 DNA sequence: TGTGCCAGCAGTTATTCGGGGACTAGCGGGAGACGGACCTACAATGAGCAGTTCTTC.

This clone was observed a single time. This CDR3 is also generated by other DNA sequences in the sample. V usage is TRBV20-1 and J usage is TRBJ2-7, with D unclear. Trimming left V 2 bases short and J 0 bases short, with 2 bases between. Germline V gives CDR1 DFQATT, CDR2 SNEGSKA (reference sequence). The CDR3 loop spans 11 amino acids. The CDR3 is CSARSSYEQYF. The CDR3 nucleotides are TGCAGTGCTAGATCCTCCTACGAGCAGTACTTC.

The chain joins TRBV10-3 to TRBJ2-7, with D possibly matching TRBD1 (6 bases). The CDR3 is made up of 16 amino acids. V was trimmed by 1 base and J by 0 bases, leaving 13 bases between them. The germline V gene encodes CDR1 ENHRY and CDR2 SYGVKD. The chain's CDR3 is CAISEFGRGSSYEQYF. CDR3 DNA sequence: TGTGCCATCAGTGAGTTCGGCAGGGGAAGCTCCTACGAGCAGTACTTC.

The V gene is TRBV7-2, the J gene TRBJ2-3; a possible D gene is TRBD1 (6 bases). Germline values: CDR1 SGHTA, CDR2 FQGNSA. There are 16 residues in the CDR3. V dropped 5 bases and J dropped 6 bases, with 21 bases sitting between them. The CDR3 sequence: CASSLTWGLGKDTQYF. The CDR3, as DNA: TGTGCCAGCAGCCTCACGTGGGGGCTGGGTAAGGATACGCAGTATTTT.

This clone was seen only once. The chain recombines TRBV7-2 with TRBJ2-1, with a tentative D call TRBD1 (5 bases). Per the germline V gene, CDR1 is SGHTA and CDR2 is FQGNSA. Trimming left V 3 bases short and J 4 bases short, with 13 bases between. The CDR3 length is 15 residues. CDR3 bases: TGTGCCAGCAGCTTTCTAGGGGTGGCTTACAATGAGCAGTTCTTC. Translation gives CASSFLGVAYNEQFF.

The chain is built from TRBV30 and TRBJ2-3; a possible D gene is TRBD2 (5 bases). The CDR3 runs to 15 residues. Germline CDR1 reads GTSNPN; CDR2 reads SVGIG (reference sequence). V lost 0 bases and J 4 bases, leaving 14 bases between the germline ends. CDR3 loop: CAWSVQGGQADTQYF. DNA of the CDR3: TGTGCCTGGAGTGTACAAGGCGGGCAGGCAGATACGCAGTATTTT.

The DNA for the CDR3 is TGTGCCAGCAGTAACCAGGGACGGGTGGATGAAAAACTGTTTTTT. Its translation: CASSNQGRVDEKLFF. The V call is TRBV4-2, the J call TRBJ1-4; D is perhaps TRBD1 (5 bases). CDR1 LGHNA and CDR2 YNFKEQ come from the germline V gene. The CDR3 is made up of 15 amino acids. Trimming took 6 bases from V and 6 from J, leaving 17 bases between them.

Regarding this clone: Other nucleotide sequences in the sample specify the same CDR3. This CDR3 is CASSYSAVNTEAFF. CDR3 sequence (DNA): TGTGCCAGCAGTTACTCAGCGGTGAACACTGAAGCTTTCTTT. V gene TRBV6-5 combines with J gene TRBJ1-1; D not certain. V was cut by 0 bases and J by 0 bases, with 5 bases left in between. CDR1 is MNHEY, CDR2 SVGAGI, per germline. The CDR3 totals 14 residues.

This clone has a single count. The chain carries TRBV19 and TRBJ2-3, with 7 nucleotides matching TRBD2. The germline V gene has CDR1 LNHDA and CDR2 SQIVND (reference sequence). The ends lost 5 bases at V and 1 base at J; junction bases unmatched: 6. This CDR3 has 15 residues. The CDR3 spells CASSGREGGTDTQYF. The CDR3, as DNA: TGTGCCAGTAGTGGCAGGGAGGGAGGCACAGATACGCAGTATTTT.

The chain joins TRBV29-1 to TRBJ2-1, with TRBD2 identical over 8 bases. The germline gives CDR1 SQVTM, CDR2 ANQGSEA. The CDR3 is 14 residues long. V lost 1 base to trimming and J lost 2 bases; unmatched junction nucleotides: 1. The CDR3 region has the DNA TGCAGCGTTGAAGTACTAGCGGCCTACAATGAGCAGTTCTTC. This translates into CSVEVLAAYNEQFF.

The CDR3 spells CASSDSGDTQYF. The CDR3, as DNA: TGTGCCAGCAGTGACTCGGGGGATACGCAGTATTTT. The chain uses TRBV6-4 and TRBJ2-3; D is ambiguous. Germline assignment: CDR1 MRHNA and CDR2 SNTAGT. Trimming shortened V by 0 bases and J by 6 bases, and 4 bases separated the two germline ends. The CDR3 has 12 amino acids.

V and J are TRBV11-3 and TRBJ2-7, with D possibly matching TRBD2 (5 bases). The CDR3 contains 16 residues. The germline V gene has CDR1 SGHNT and CDR2 YENEEA. The ends were cut back, 0 bases at V and 0 bases at J, with 12 bases in the middle. The CDR3 region is CASSLDLREHSYEQYF. CDR3 sequence (DNA): TGTGCCAGCAGCTTAGATCTCCGGGAACACTCCTACGAGCAGTACTTC.

The chain employs TRBV6-2 or TRBV6-3 and TRBJ1-1; TRBD1 might be the D (6 bases). CDR3 size: 13 residues. The germline CDR1 and CDR2 sequences are MNHEY and SVGEGT. Trimming pared 5 bases from V and 5 bases from J, leaving 12 bases between. As DNA, the CDR3 is TGTGCCAGCAGTGCTACAGGGTTGACTGAAGCTTTCTTT. Residues: CASSATGLTEAFF.

The chain joins TRBV6-2 or TRBV6-3 to TRBJ2-1, with 7 bases aligning to TRBD2. Germline CDR1 and CDR2: MNHEY and SVGEGT. The trim removed 6 bases at V and 2 bases at J, leaving 13 bases unmatched. The CDR3 is made up of 17 amino acids. This chain's CDR3 is CASSGRSGPLAYNEQFF. The CDR3 DNA reads as TGTGCCAGCAGCGGGAGGAGCGGACCTTTAGCCTACAATGAGCAGTTCTTC.

The chain combines TRBV7-8 with TRBJ2-7; tentative D call: TRBD1 (5 bases). This CDR3 spans 13 amino acids. V lost 8 bases and J 2 bases, leaving 13 bases between the germline ends. Germline V gene lookup returns CDR1 SGHVS and CDR2 FQNEAQ. CDR3 nucleotide sequence: TGTGCCAGCTCTCAGGGTGGGACCTACGAGCAGTACTTC. Translation gives CASSQGGTYEQYF.

The V and J genes are TRBV7-2 and TRBJ1-4; D is perhaps TRBD1 (6 bases). The CDR3 is made up of 16 amino acids. Trimming cost V 2 bases and J 4 bases, with 14 bases left between them. CDR1 and CDR2 (germline): SGHTA, FQGNSA. DNA of the CDR3: TGTGCCAGCAGCTTATCGTCTGGGGGCCTTAATGAAAAACTGTTTTTT. Residues: CASSLSSGGLNEKLFF.

The chain couples TRBV11-3 to TRBJ2-1; 9 nucleotides align to TRBD1. V lost 0 bases and J lost 5; bases outside the gene matches: 2. The CDR3 length is 15 residues. CDR1 is SGHNT and CDR2 is YENEEA in the germline V gene. The CDR3 coding sequence is TGTGCCAGCAGCTTAGAGGGGACAGGGAACAATGAGCAGTTCTTC. Translation gives CASSLEGTGNNEQFF.

The gene calls are TRBV19 and TRBJ2-7; 10 nucleotides match TRBD2. J lost 1 base, V lost 1 base, and 7 bases had no gene match. In germline, CDR1 is LNHDA, CDR2 SQIVND (reference sequence). CDR3 length equals 17 residues. DNA for the CDR3: TGTGCCAGTAGTATAGTTCTTCGACTAGCGGGTTCCTACGAGCAGTACTTC. Its translation: CASSIVLRLAGSYEQYF.

V is TRBV28 and J is TRBJ2-7; D is unclear. V gave up 5 bases and J gave up 4 bases, with 9 bases separating them. Germline loops: CDR1 MDHEN, CDR2 SYDVKM. CDR3 length: 12 amino acids. The CDR3 DNA sequence: TGTGCCAGCAGTGCCCTTGTGTACGAGCAGTACTTC. This sequence encodes CASSALVYEQYF.

The chain combines TRBV7-9 with TRBJ2-7; D is possibly TRBD1 (5 bases). The CDR3 totals 16 residues. Per germline, CDR1 SEHNR and CDR2 FQNEAQ (reference sequence). Trimming took 3 bases from V and 4 from J, leaving 19 bases between them. CDR3 coding DNA: TGTGCCAGCAGCTTGTCTGGGCAGGGCGAGGAGTACGAGCAGTACTTC. It yields the protein CASSLSGQGEEYEQYF.

The V and J genes are TRBV2 and TRBJ1-4; TRBD1 is a possible D gene (6 bases). Germline V gene sequence: CDR1 SNHLY, CDR2 FYNNEI. Deletions cut 3 bases from V and 6 bases from J, with 20 bases between. The CDR3 has 17 amino acids. The CDR3 nucleotides are TGTGCCAGCAGTGATAGGGGGGTCGCTTTGGTAGATGAAAAACTGTTTTTT. Protein sequence: CASSDRGVALVDEKLFF. Complete variable domain (other parts from reference TRBV2 and TRBJ1-4): EPEVTQTPSHQVTQMGQEVILRCVPISNHLYFYWYRQILGQKVEFLVSFYNNEISEKSEIFDDQFSVERPDGSNFTLKIRSTKLEDSAMYFCASSDRGVALVDEKLFFGSGTQLSVL.

The rearrangement links TRBV18 to TRBJ2-5; D is unclear. The germline CDR1 and CDR2 sequences are KGHSH and LQKENI. V lost 3 bases and J lost 0, with 14 bases in between. CDR3 length: 16 residues. Written as DNA, the CDR3 is TGTGCCAGCTCACCTGTCAGGCCCTCGTACCAAGAGACCCAGTACTTC. It is translated as CASSPVRPSYQETQYF.

The rearrangement links TRBV13 to TRBJ2-7; 7 positions match TRBD1. This CDR3 region has 15 residues. The V gene end was trimmed by 6 bases and the J gene end by 0 bases; junction bases not matched to a gene: 8. The germline V gene has CDR1 PRHDT and CDR2 FYEKMQ (reference sequence). CDR3 sequence: CASSLGQRSSYEQYF. CDR3 in DNA: TGTGCCAGCAGTCTGGGACAGAGGAGCTCCTACGAGCAGTACTTC.

This clone was seen just once. V usage is TRBV14 and J usage is TRBJ2-2; D gene unclear. The CDR3 consists of 13 residues. Germline assignment: CDR1 SGHDN and CDR2 FVKESK. Trimming stripped 4 bases from V and 7 bases from J, with 10 bases between. CDR3 sequence: CASSLVRGGELFF. The CDR3 DNA reads TGTGCCAGCAGCCTCGTTCGTGGCGGGGAGCTGTTTTTT.

V is TRBV29-1 and J is TRBJ1-5, with 8 nucleotides matching TRBD1. V lost 5 bases, J lost 1 base, and 7 bases stayed unmatched. Per germline, CDR1 SQVTM and CDR2 ANQGSEA. The CDR3 sequence is 15 residues long. The CDR3 reads CSVTDRGGSNQPQHF. As DNA, the CDR3 is TGCAGCGTTACCGACAGGGGCGGGAGCAATCAGCCCCAGCATTTT. The whole variable domain, filled in from reference TRBV29-1 and TRBJ1-5, reads SAVISQKPSRDICQRGTSLTIQCQVDSQVTMMFWYRQQPGQSLTLIATANQGSEATYESGFVIDKFPISRPNLTFSTLTVSNMSPEDSSIYLCSVTDRGGSNQPQHFGDGTRLSIL.

V and J are TRBV28 and TRBJ1-1; D possibly corresponds to TRBD1 (5 bases). Germline CDR1 MDHEN, CDR2 SYDVKM. Trimming took 5 bases from V and 5 from J, leaving 21 bases between them. CDR3 length equals 16 residues. CDR3 sequence reads: CASSPHHAGRETEAFF. The DNA of the CDR3 is TGTGCCAGCAGTCCCCACCATGCAGGGAGGGAAACTGAAGCTTTCTTT.